A selection of T cell receptor beta chains follows, all from one sample in a study of CD8 T cells in ankylosing spondylitis. TCRdb itself ran the 5' RACE reads through MiXCR, one entry per CDR3 protein. Altogether 200,000 to 300,000 distinct CDR3 sequences are present, over 30% being singletons, with the ten largest covering about 4.2%. Input material: blood, either unsorted or a sorted T cell fraction (not recorded which). These receptors all stem from a male donor with ankylosing spondylitis or in good health (not recorded which). Both conserved end residues are part of each CDR3. Each record gives: V gene, J gene, clone size, CDR3 length, CDR3 protein. The size field is filled for only some rows; it gives once, few, many or a size class.

TRBV20-1,TRBJ1-5,.,15,CSAEIEQGSYQPQHF
TRBV24-1,TRBJ1-5,.,15,CATSDPGQPNQPQHF
TRBV6-1,TRBJ2-1,few,13,CASSRRLADEQFF
TRBV12-3/TRBV12-4,TRBJ2-5,.,14,CASRRQGRVETQYF
TRBV29-1,TRBJ1-1,.,12,CSVAGWSTEAFF
TRBV5-1,TRBJ2-1,.,15,CASGLGRARVNEQFF
TRBV20-1,TRBJ2-2,.,14,CSAVAGGQAGELFF
TRBV7-6,TRBJ1-4,few,15,CASSLFRAENEKLFF
TRBV11-2,TRBJ2-2,few,16,CASSLDGPLVPGELFF
TRBV11-2,TRBJ2-5,few,16,CASSLAPGLQGETQYF
TRBV7-9,TRBJ1-2,.,12,CASSLAMNGYTF
TRBV7-9,TRBJ2-5,.,13,CASSQGLEETQYF
TRBV15,TRBJ2-1,.,14,CATREGGPYNEQFF
TRBV20-1,TRBJ2-5,.,15,CSARDSSPAQETQYF
TRBV6-1,TRBJ1-5,.,17,CASSADRDPLYNQPQHF
TRBV30,TRBJ1-2,many,14,CAWIWGYTNYGYTF
TRBV12-3/TRBV12-4,TRBJ2-3,.,14,CASSLKRGTDTQYF
TRBV20-1,TRBJ1-1,.,13,CSAREDFGTEAFF
TRBV6-2/TRBV6-3,TRBJ2-7,few,11,CASSPASEQYF
TRBV29-1,TRBJ2-2,many,13,CSVERFGTGELFF
TRBV20-1,TRBJ2-1,.,15,CSANRGASSYNEQFF
TRBV5-5,TRBJ2-7,.,13,CASSLGQYYEQYF
TRBV6-1,TRBJ2-3,.,16,CASRLRGPGSTDTQYF
TRBV29-1,TRBJ2-1,few,17,CSGEGTSGGWSYNEQFF
TRBV10-3,TRBJ2-1,.,13,CAIRDRAGNEQFF
TRBV11-2,TRBJ2-5,few,14,CASSDLNEVVTQYF
TRBV5-1,TRBJ2-7,.,16,CASSWGSGVPSYEQYF
TRBV5-1,TRBJ2-1,.,17,CASSPEGGQVSYNEQFF
TRBV12-3/TRBV12-4,TRBJ1-2,.,14,CASIDNRGRDGYTF
TRBV20-1,TRBJ2-5,.,16,CSASSLAGASRETQYF
TRBV20-1,TRBJ1-3,.,13,CSAIQGSGNTIYF
TRBV27,TRBJ1-4,.,15,CASSLAQGSNEKLFF
TRBV12-3/TRBV12-4,TRBJ2-2,.,15,CASSFGQGETGELFF
TRBV20-1,TRBJ2-6,few,15,CSASPTPSGANVLTF
TRBV5-4,TRBJ2-1,.,16,CASSHLREGLNNEQFF
TRBV29-1,TRBJ1-5,.,14,CSVWDGYSNQPQHF
TRBV20-1,TRBJ2-1,many,15,CSASRTSGGHNEQFF
TRBV4-2,TRBJ2-1,.,12,CASSGVGNEQFF
TRBV15,TRBJ2-7,few,14,CATSSDRSSYEQYF
TRBV18,TRBJ2-3,.,13,CASTLTGSDTQYF
TRBV20-1,TRBJ2-5,.,14,CSAPRSGGVETQYF
TRBV5-5,TRBJ2-3,.,16,CASSDGGGPSTDTQYF
TRBV20-1,TRBJ2-5,.,13,CSAPGRYQETQYF
TRBV5-1,TRBJ2-1,.,14,CASSSQGPYNEQFF
TRBV15,TRBJ2-3,.,19,CATSRDHRIVTGATDTQYF
TRBV5-1,TRBJ2-1,few,16,CASSSSGTSSYNEQFF
TRBV7-2,TRBJ2-3,few,13,CASSLVFPDTQYF
TRBV12-3/TRBV12-4,TRBJ2-7,.,16,CASSFTGQGNYYEQYF
TRBV20-1,TRBJ2-3,.,14,CSAQTSGGTDTQYF
TRBV10-3,TRBJ1-2,.,14,CAISDSSRVSGYTF
TRBV7-2,TRBJ2-1,.,14,CASSLDLIDNEQFF
TRBV5-5,TRBJ2-7,few,15,CASSWGTGGAYEQYF
TRBV20-1,TRBJ1-5,.,15,CSARDSRGVHQPQHF
TRBV30,TRBJ2-2,once,14,CAWSTPGWTGELFF
TRBV29-1,TRBJ1-2,few,15,CSVEYVGAETYGYTF